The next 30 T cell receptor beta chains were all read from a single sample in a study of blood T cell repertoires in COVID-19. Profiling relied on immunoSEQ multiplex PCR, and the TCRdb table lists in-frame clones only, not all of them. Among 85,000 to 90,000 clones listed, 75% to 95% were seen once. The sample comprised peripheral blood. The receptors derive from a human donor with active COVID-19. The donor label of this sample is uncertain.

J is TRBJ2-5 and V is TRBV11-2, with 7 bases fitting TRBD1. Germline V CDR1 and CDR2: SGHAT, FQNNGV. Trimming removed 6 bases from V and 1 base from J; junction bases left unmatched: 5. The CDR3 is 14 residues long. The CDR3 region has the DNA TGTGCCAGCAGGATTGACAGGGTCCAAGAGACCCAGTACTTC. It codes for CASRIDRVQETQYF.

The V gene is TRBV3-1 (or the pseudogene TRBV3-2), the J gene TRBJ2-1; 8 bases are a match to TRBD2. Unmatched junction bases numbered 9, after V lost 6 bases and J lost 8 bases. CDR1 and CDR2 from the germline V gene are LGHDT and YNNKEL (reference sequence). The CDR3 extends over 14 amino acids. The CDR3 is CASRGTSKVYEQFF. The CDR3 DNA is TGTGCCAGCAGAGGGACTAGTAAGGTCTATGAGCAGTTCTTC.

CDR3 residues: CASSQELAGGGDTQYF. CDR3 in DNA: TGTGCCAGCAGCCAAGAGTTGGCGGGGGGGGGAGATACGCAGTATTTT. The rearrangement uses TRBV4-2 and TRBJ2-3, with 9 bases identical to TRBD2. The CDR3 is 16 residues long. Unmatched junction bases numbered 6, after V lost 0 bases and J lost 5 bases. Per germline, CDR1 LGHNA and CDR2 YNFKEQ.

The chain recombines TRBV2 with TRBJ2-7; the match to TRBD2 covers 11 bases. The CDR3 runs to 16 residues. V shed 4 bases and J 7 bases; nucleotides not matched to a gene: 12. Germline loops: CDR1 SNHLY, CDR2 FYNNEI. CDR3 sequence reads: CASSVASGGLLSEQYF. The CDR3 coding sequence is TGTGCCAGCAGTGTAGCTAGCGGGGGGTTGTTATCGGAGCAGTACTTC.

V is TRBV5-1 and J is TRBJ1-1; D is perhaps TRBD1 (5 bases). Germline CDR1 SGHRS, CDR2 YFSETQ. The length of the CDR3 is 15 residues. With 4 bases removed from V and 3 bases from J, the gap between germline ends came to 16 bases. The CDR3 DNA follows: TGCGCCAGCAGCGCCTGGGGTCCCAGGGACACTGAAGCTTTCTTT. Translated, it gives CASSAWGPRDTEAFF.

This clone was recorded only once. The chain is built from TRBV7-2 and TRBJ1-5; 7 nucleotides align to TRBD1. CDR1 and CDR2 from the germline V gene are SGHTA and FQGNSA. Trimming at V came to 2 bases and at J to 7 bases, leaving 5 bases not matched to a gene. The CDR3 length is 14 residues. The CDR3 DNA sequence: TGTGCCAGCAGCTTACGACAGGGTGAACAGCCCCAGCATTTT. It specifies CASSLRQGEQPQHF.

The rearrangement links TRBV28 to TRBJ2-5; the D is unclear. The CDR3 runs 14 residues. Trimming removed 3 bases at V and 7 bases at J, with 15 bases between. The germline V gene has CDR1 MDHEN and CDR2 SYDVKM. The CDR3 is CASSFVPGFATQYF. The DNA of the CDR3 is TGTGCCAGCAGTTTCGTGCCCGGGTTCGCGACCCAGTACTTC. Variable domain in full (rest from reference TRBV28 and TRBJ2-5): DVKVTQSSRYLVKRTGEKVFLECVQDMDHENMFWYRQDPGLGLRLIYFSYDVKMKEKGDIPEGYSVSREKKERFSLILESASTNQTSMYLCASSFVPGFATQYFGPGTRLLVL.

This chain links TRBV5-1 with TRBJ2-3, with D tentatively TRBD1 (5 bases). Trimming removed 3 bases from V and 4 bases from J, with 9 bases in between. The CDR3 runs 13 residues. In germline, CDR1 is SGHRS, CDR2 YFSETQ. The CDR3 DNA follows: TGCGCCAGCAGCTCAGGGTGGTCAGATACGCAGTATTTT. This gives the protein CASSSGWSDTQYF. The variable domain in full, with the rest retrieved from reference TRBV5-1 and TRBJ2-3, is KAGVTQTPRYLIKTRGQQVTLSCSPISGHRSVSWYQQTPGQGLQFLFEYFSETQRNKGNFPGRFSGRQFSNSRSEMNVSTLELGDSALYLCASSSGWSDTQYFGPGTRLTVL.

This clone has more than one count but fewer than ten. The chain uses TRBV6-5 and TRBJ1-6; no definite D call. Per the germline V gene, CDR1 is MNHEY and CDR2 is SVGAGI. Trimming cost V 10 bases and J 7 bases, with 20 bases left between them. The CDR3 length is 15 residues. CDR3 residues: CATQIGGISNSPLHF. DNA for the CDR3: TGTGCCACCCAAATAGGAGGGATCAGCAATTCACCCCTCCACTTT.

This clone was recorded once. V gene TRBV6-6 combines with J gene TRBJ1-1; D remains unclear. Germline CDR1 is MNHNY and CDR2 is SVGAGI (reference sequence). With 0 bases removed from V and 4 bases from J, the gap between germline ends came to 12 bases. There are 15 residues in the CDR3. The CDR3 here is CASSYSSIEVTEAFF. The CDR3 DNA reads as TGTGCCAGCAGTTACTCGTCCATCGAGGTCACTGAAGCTTTCTTT.

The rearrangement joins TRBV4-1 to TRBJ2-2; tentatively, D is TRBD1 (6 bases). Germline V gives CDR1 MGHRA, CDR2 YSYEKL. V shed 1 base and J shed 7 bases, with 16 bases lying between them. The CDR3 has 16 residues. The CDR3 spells CASSQAGTGSNGELFF. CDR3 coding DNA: TGCGCCAGCAGCCAAGCGGGAACAGGGTCAAACGGGGAGCTGTTTTTT.

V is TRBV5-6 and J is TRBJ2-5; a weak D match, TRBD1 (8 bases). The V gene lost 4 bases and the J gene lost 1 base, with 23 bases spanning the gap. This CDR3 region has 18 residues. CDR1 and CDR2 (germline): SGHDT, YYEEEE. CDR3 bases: TGTGCCAGCAGCCTGTGGACAGGGAGGGGGGTAGGCCAAGAGACCCAGTACTTC. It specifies CASSLWTGRGVGQETQYF.

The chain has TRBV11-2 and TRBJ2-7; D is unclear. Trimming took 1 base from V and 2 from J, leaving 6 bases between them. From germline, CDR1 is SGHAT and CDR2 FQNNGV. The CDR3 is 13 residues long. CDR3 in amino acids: CASSLAVPYEQYF. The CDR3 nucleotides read TGTGCCAGCAGCTTAGCAGTACCCTACGAGCAGTACTTC.

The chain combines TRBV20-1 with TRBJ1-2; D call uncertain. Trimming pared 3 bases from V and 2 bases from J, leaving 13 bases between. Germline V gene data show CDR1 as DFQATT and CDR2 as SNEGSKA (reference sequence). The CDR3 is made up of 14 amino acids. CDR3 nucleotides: TGCAGTGCTAGTGGTGGCAGTGGCAACTATGGCTACACCTTC. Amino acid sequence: CSASGGSGNYGYTF.

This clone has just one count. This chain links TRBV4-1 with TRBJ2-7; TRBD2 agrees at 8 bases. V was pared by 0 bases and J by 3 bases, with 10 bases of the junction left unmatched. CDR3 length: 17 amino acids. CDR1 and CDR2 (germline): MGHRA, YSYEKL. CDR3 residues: CASSQDRGGGQIYEQYF. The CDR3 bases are TGCGCCAGCAGCCAAGATCGGGGCGGGGGGCAGATCTACGAGCAGTACTTC.

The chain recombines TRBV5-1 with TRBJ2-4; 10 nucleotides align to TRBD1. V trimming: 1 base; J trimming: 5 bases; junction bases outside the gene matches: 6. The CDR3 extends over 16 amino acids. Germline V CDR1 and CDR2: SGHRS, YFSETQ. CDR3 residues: CASSLTPGQGQNIQYF. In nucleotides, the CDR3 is TGCGCCAGCAGCTTGACGCCGGGACAGGGGCAAAACATTCAGTACTTC.

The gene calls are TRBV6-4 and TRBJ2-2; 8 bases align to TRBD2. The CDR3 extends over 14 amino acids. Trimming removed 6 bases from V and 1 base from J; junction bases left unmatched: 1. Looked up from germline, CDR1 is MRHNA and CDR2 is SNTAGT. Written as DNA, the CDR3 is TGTGCCAGCAGCACTAGCGGGAACACCGGGGAGCTGTTTTTT. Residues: CASSTSGNTGELFF.

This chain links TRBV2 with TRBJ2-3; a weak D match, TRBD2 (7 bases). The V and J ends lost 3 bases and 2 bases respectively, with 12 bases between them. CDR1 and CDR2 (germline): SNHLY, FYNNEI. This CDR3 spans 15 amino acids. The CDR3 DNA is TGTGCCAGCAGTGAGTACGGGGGGCCCACAGATACGCAGTATTTT. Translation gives CASSEYGGPTDTQYF.

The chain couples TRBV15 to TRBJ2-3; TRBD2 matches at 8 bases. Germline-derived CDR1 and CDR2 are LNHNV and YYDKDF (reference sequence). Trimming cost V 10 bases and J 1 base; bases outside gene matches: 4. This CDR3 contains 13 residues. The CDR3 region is CASAGGRTDTQYF. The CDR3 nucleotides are TGTGCCAGTGCGGGGGGCCGCACAGATACGCAGTATTTT.

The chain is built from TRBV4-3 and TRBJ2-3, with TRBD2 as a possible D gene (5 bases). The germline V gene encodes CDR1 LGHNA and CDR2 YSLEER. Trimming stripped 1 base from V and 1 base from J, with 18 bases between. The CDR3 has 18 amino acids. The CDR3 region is CASSQGGSTLWGTDTQYF. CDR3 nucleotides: TGCGCCAGCAGCCAAGGCGGGTCGACCCTCTGGGGCACAGATACGCAGTATTTT.

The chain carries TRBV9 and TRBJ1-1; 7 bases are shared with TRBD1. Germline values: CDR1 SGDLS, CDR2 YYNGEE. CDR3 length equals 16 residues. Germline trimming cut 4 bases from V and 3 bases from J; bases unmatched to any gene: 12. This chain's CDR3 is CASSPRIGQVDTEAFF. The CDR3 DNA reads TGTGCCAGCAGCCCAAGAATCGGACAGGTAGACACTGAAGCTTTCTTT.

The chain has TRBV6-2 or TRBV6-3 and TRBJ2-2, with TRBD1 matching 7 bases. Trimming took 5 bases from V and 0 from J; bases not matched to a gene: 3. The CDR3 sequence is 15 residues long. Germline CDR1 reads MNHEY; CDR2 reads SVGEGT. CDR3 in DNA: TGTGCCAGCAGTCCGGGACAGACGAACACCGGGGAGCTGTTTTTT. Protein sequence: CASSPGQTNTGELFF.

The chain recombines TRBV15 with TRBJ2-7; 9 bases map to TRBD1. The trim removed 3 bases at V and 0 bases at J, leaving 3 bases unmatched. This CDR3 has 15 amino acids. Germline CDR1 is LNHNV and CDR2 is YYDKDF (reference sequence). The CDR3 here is CATSRGTGTSYEQYF. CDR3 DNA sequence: TGTGCCACCAGCAGGGGGACAGGGACCTCCTACGAGCAGTACTTC.

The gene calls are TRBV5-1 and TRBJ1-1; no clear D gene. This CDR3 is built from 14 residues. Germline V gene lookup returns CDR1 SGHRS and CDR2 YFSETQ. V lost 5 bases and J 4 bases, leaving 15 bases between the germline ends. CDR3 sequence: CASRARFEGTEAFF. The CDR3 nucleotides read TGCGCCAGCAGGGCCAGGTTCGAAGGCACTGAAGCTTTCTTT.

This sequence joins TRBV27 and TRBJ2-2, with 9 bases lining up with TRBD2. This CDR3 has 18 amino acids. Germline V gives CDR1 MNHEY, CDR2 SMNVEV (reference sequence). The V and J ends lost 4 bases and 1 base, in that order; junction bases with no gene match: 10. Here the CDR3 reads CASSSPLAGGLNTGELFF. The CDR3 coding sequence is TGTGCCAGCAGTTCCCCACTAGCGGGCGGGCTGAACACCGGGGAGCTGTTTTTT.

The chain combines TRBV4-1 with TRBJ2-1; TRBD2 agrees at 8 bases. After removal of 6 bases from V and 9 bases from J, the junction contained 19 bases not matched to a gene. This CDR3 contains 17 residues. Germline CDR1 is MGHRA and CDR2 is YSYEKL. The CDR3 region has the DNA TGCGCCAGCAGAACGGAGCGGGAACGGGGGGGCCAGGGTGAGCAGTTCTTC. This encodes CASRTERERGGQGEQFF.

CDR3 protein: CASSLLRRDRGSGELFF. In DNA form, the CDR3 reads TGTGCCAGCAGCCTATTGAGGAGGGACAGGGGATCCGGGGAGCTGTTTTTT. The chain links TRBV28 to TRBJ2-2; TRBD1 matches 10 bases. Germline V lookup: CDR1 MDHEN, CDR2 SYDVKM. CDR3 length: 17 residues. The trim removed 6 bases at V and 6 bases at J, leaving 13 bases unmatched.

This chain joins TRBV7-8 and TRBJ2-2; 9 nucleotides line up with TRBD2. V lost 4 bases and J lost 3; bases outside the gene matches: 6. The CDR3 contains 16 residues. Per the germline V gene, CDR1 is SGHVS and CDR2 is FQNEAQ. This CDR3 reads CASSSFGGGDTGELFF. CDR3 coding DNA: TGTGCCAGCAGCTCCTTCGGCGGGGGGGACACCGGGGAGCTGTTTTTT.

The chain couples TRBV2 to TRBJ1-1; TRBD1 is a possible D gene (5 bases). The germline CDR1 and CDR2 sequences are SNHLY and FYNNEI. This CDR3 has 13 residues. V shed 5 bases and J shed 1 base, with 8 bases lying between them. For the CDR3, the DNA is TGTGCCAGCAGTTTCACAGGGAACACTGAAGCTTTCTTT. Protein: CASSFTGNTEAFF.

CDR3: CASSPTGVNIQYF. DNA for the CDR3: TGTGCCAGCAGTCCGACAGGTGTTAACATTCAGTACTTC. The chain uses TRBV12-3 or TRBV12-4 and TRBJ2-4, with D perhaps matching TRBD1 (6 bases). The CDR3 loop spans 13 amino acids. The germline V and J ends were trimmed by 5 bases and 7 bases, with 12 bases remaining between them.